This record covers a single T cell receptor (beta chain). The antigen it binds to is not known. No much larger clone exists at a distance of one base, and base qualities are not known. All donors were healthy Caucasians. Three pairs of female monozygotic twins, all aged 18 to 29 years, made up the twin cohort. Miltenyi CD45RO+ enrichment and human naive T-cell isolation kits were used to isolate memory (CD45RO+) and naive T cells from PBMC. These data belong to a study of identical twins (dated by TCRdb to about 2016). Regarding the complete study: The study deep-sequenced TCR alpha and beta repertoires from monozygotic twins, unrelated adults of various ages and cord blood to test whether fetal clonotypes persist. To rule out contamination, the twin experiments were replicated at different times with different library preparation protocols. General study outcomes and caveats: A weaker excess of twin sharing was found in beta out-of-frame sequences because the signal-to-noise ratio was lowered by fewer shared sequences. Recombination models systematically underestimated out-of-frame TCR alpha sharing in monozygotic twins but agreed with sharing between unrelated individuals. Zero-insertion analyses could be partly confounded by invariant T cells such as MAIT and iNKT, though diverse VJ usage argued against such confounding for most clonotypes. Compared with coincidental sharing between unrelated individuals, out-of-frame TCR alpha sequences shared between twins had an excess of sequences with low generation probability. Because the same donors could not be followed over many years, the conclusions depended on cross-sectional statistical analysis. Fewer insertions were carried by abundant cord blood beta clonotypes; a weaker similar trend was observed in young adult naive repertoires, while no such trend was observed in memory repertoires.

The method was 5' RACE. For sequencing, an Illumina HiSeq 2000 was employed. A universal primer binding site was introduced by template switching, and a unique molecular identifier was present in the final cDNA, enabling accurate counting of TCR cDNA molecules. First-strand cDNA for TCR alpha and beta chains was synthesized from specific primers in the conserved constant-segment region. To control for contamination, every cDNA library carried two barcodes: a SMART-Mk sample barcode plus Illumina barcodes. Two successive PCR steps introduced TruSeq adapter sequences along with Illumina sample barcodes. The Illumina HiSeq platform was used with custom primers to sequence TCR alpha and beta cDNA libraries. As for the original processing: Raw reads were processed with MiGEC to extract unique molecular identifiers, and MiXCR was used to determine CDR3 positions. Recombination models were inferred per individual with the repgenHMM and IGoR tools using an EM algorithm. The analysis of shared clonotypes was done with the tcR package in R, with sharing normalized by the product of cloneset sizes. To study raw recombination without the effects of thymic and clonal selection, out-of-frame nonproductive sequences were analyzed. The public sequencing data were trimmed at Q25 with fastp and processed into clonotypes with MiXCR by TCRdb, which kept only in-frame beta chains. Under each unique CDR3 protein, matching rows form one entry showing the most common genes and DNA. These V and J calls derive from TCRdb rather than the authors' analysis. The sample table shows 200,000 to 250,000 distinct CDR3 sequences, and around 6.8% are seen once. The top ten clones comprise around 2.1% of the sample.

V and J lose 0 bases and 2 bases, and a span of 11 bases separates them. Reading the germline V gene (reference sequence) gives CDR1 SEHNR and CDR2 FQNEAQ. Including the terminal cysteine and phenylalanine, the CDR3 comprises 17 residues. Only the CDR3 part of the read is kept: 51 bases, read in frame from the first base. This same sample was also part of a study on yellow fever vaccine responses in identical twins. The other study reports the following: According to the authors, the vaccine-induced T cell response in identical twins seemed to be partly convergent and partly specific to each individual. The study precisely tracked vaccine-responding T cell clones in identical twins.

The chain was built from TRBV7-9 and TRBJ2-6; no D gene can be assigned with confidence. The clonotype comes from a woman aged 18 to 35 in good health. The sample consisted of memory (CD45RO+) T cells sorted from blood. The cell subset or site label for this specimen denotes: CD45RO+ enriched T cells. In nucleotide form, the sequence is TGTGCCAGCAGCTTAGCGTCTTCGTGGGCTGGGGCCAACGTCCTGACTTTC. This encodes CASSLASSWAGANVLTF.